Included here is one T cell receptor (beta chain) sequence, with context. How the authors handled the data: For nucleated cells, counts were estimated from reference gene primer amplification. Sequencing used immunoSEQ multiplex PCR; TCRdb keeps in-frame clones, though not all of them. V and J calls plus clone size are reproduced from that table; the DNA served to infer D and trimming. The profile shows 200,000 to 250,000 clones, 70% to 85% of them singletons. Recruitment covered fewer than 25 US areas and drew participants whose ages spanned roughly 18 to 89 years. Participants' own reports of clinical history determined their cohort assignment. The sample comes from a study of blood T cell repertoires in COVID-19. Study summary: Material from acute and convalescent COVID-19 was sourced from the United States, Italy and Spain.

The V gene's germline CDR1 is MNHEY and CDR2 SMNVEV (reference sequence). V lost 5 bases and J lost 9, with 17 bases in between. There are 14 residues in the CDR3. The receptor was derived from a woman aged 60 to 75 who had recovered from COVID-19. The chain combines TRBV27 with TRBJ2-1; tentatively, D is TRBD2 (6 bases). The sample was PBMCs or T cells enriched from blood (not recorded which). The CDR3 loop is CASSPGRGIGEQFF. CDR3 sequence (DNA): TGTGCCAGCAGTCCGGGGCGCGGGATTGGTGAGCAGTTCTTC.